Listed below are T cell receptor beta chains from one sample, sequenced in a study of blood T cell repertoires in COVID-19. Sequencing used immunoSEQ multiplex PCR; TCRdb keeps in-frame clones, though not all of them. This table holds around 140,000 clones, about 79% found once. The specimen was peripheral blood. The receptors stem from a woman of 80 years or more with active or convalescent COVID-19. CDR3s include the opening cysteine and the closing phenylalanine or tryptophan. Each record gives: V gene, D gene, J gene, clone size, CDR3 DNA, CDR3 protein. A D gene is named only where the DNA matches it firmly. Clone size is not always given. Where it is, it says once, few, many or a class for expanded clones.

v_gene: TRBV7-9
d_gene: -
j_gene: TRBJ1-4
abundance: -
CDR3nt: TGTGCCAGCACGTCTGTGCAGGTTGGGGAAAAACTGTTTTTT
CDR3aa: CASTSVQVGEKLFF

v_gene: TRBV5-4
d_gene: TRBD2
j_gene: TRBJ2-1
abundance: -
CDR3nt: TGTGCCAGCAGCTTGGTGTTCTCTAGCGGGGGGGTTGAGCAGTTCTTC
CDR3aa: CASSLVFSSGGVEQFF

v_gene: TRBV28
d_gene: -
j_gene: TRBJ1-2
abundance: -
CDR3nt: TGTGCCAGCAGTTTCGGATCCGGGTCTTTCTATGGCTACACCTTC
CDR3aa: CASSFGSGSFYGYTF

v_gene: TRBV27
d_gene: TRBD1
j_gene: TRBJ1-2
abundance: -
CDR3nt: TGTGCCAGCAGTTTGCGCACCGGGACAGGGGGTGTACACTATGGCTACACCTTC
CDR3aa: CASSLRTGTGGVHYGYTF

v_gene: TRBV2
d_gene: -
j_gene: TRBJ2-7
abundance: -
CDR3nt: TGTGCCAGCAGTAACCAGGGGTACGAGCAGTACTTC
CDR3aa: CASSNQGYEQYF

v_gene: TRBV30
d_gene: TRBD1
j_gene: TRBJ1-6
abundance: once
CDR3nt: TGTGCCTGGAGTATACAGGGGAATAATTCACCCCTCCACTTT
CDR3aa: CAWSIQGNNSPLHF

v_gene: TRBV9
d_gene: -
j_gene: TRBJ2-1
abundance: few
CDR3nt: TGTGCCAGCAGCGAACCAGGTAGAAATGAGCAGTTCTTC
CDR3aa: CASSEPGRNEQFF

v_gene: TRBV5-8
d_gene: -
j_gene: TRBJ1-3
abundance: -
CDR3nt: TGTGCCAGCAGCTTCGGGGGGACTGGAAACACCATATATTTT
CDR3aa: CASSFGGTGNTIYF

v_gene: TRBV6-2/TRBV6-3
d_gene: TRBD2
j_gene: TRBJ2-1
abundance: -
CDR3nt: TGTGCCAGCAGTTACTCGAAGGGACTAGCGGGATTCTACAATGAGCAGTTCTTC
CDR3aa: CASSYSKGLAGFYNEQFF

v_gene: TRBV5-1
d_gene: TRBD2
j_gene: TRBJ2-7
abundance: few
CDR3nt: TGCGCCAGCAGCTCCTCGGGGGGGATCTACGAGCAGTACTTC
CDR3aa: CASSSSGGIYEQYF